Sequencing of this TCR beta chain was carried out in a study of blood T cells in healthy people across ages. Study details: The template switching approach captured approximately one barcoded beta molecule for every two T cells. Study findings and constraints: Relative to aged donors, long-lived donors carried more naive CD4+ cells and displayed higher diversity.

It was with a sample-barcoded 5' primer and a J-beta primer mix that a second PCR of about 7 to 12 cycles was run. Every cDNA molecule bore a tag from a template-switch adaptor containing 12 random nucleotides. TCRdb redid the calling of the 5' RACE reads with MiXCR, one entry per CDR3 protein. The data hold about 1.7 million distinct CDR3 sequences, with over 25% observed a single time. The CDR3 has 15 amino acids. Trimming stripped 4 bases from V and 8 bases from J, with 19 bases between. CDR1 and CDR2 from the germline V gene are SGHRS and YFSETQ. With regard to this clonotype: Its cognate antigen is unknown.

Sequenced sample: blood. The source of this sequence is a young woman in good health. The gene calls are TRBV5-1 and TRBJ2-1; D unclear. CDR3: CASSPGRITPHEQFF. In DNA, the CDR3 is TGCGCCAGCAGCCCGGGCCGGATTACACCCCATGAGCAGTTCTTC.